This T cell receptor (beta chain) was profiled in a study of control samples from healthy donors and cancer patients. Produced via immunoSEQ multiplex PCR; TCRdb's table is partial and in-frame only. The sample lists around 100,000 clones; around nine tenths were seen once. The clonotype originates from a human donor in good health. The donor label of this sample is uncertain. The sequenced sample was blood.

CDR3 bases: TGCAGTGCTAGAGATTTCCGGAAGGTCACCTTC. Translation: CSARDFRKVTF. This sequence joins TRBV20-1 and TRBJ1-2; D ambiguous. The CDR3 totals 11 residues. Trimming cost V 0 bases and J 13 bases, with 12 bases left between them. CDR1 DFQATT and CDR2 SNEGSKA come from the germline V gene (reference sequence).